These 2 T cell receptor beta chains were sequenced from one sample in a study of brain T cells in children with intractable seizures. Produced via immunoSEQ multiplex PCR; TCRdb's table is partial and in-frame only. The sample holds 340,000 or so clones; over 90% are singletons and the top ten take under 7%. Time point in this sample: blood from clinic visit 5 months post-surgery; TSC patient then seizure free. Specimen: peripheral blood, collected 4 to 5 months after surgery. The receptors originated from a boy in the first two years of life with tuberous sclerosis and intractable seizures.

The chain uses TRBV10-3 and TRBJ1-2, with D perhaps TRBD1 (6 bases). Trimming left V 4 bases short and J 2 bases short, with 14 bases between. CDR3 length: 15 amino acids. Germline CDR1 ENHRY, CDR2 SYGVKD. CDR3 bases: TGTGCCATCAGTGGGTCCCCACAGGGAAACTATGGCTACACCTTC. Residues: CAISGSPQGNYGYTF.

This clone was seen more than once but under ten times. The rearrangement uses TRBV27 and TRBJ1-3; D gene unclear. There are 15 residues in the CDR3. Between the trimmed V and J ends, which lost 0 bases and 2 bases, there was a span of 8 bases. Germline V lookup: CDR1 MNHEY, CDR2 SMNVEV (reference sequence). CDR3 nucleotides: TGTGCCAGCAGTTTATCGGGGTTCCCTGGAAACACCATATATTTT. Translating it yields CASSLSGFPGNTIYF.